Presented here are 5 T cell receptor beta chains from one specimen sequenced in a study of blood T cell repertoires in COVID-19. Method: immunoSEQ multiplex PCR; TCRdb's copy keeps in-frame clones and lacks some. This sample has around 120,000 clones, with more than 60% found just once. What was sequenced was peripheral blood. The receptors originated from a man in his 70s with acute or convalescent COVID-19.

This chain uses TRBV12-3 or TRBV12-4 with TRBJ1-1; D not resolved. The V end lost 3 bases, the J end lost 6 bases, and 8 bases lay between the germline ends. CDR3 length equals 12 residues. CDR3 sequence (DNA): TGTGCCAGCAGTTTTGCGATACCTGAAGCTTTCTTT. Protein product: CASSFAIPEAFF.

The rearrangement joins TRBV7-8 to TRBJ2-1; 11 bases align to TRBD1. Germline CDR1 is SGHVS and CDR2 is FQNEAQ. Trimming cost V 5 bases and J 11 bases; bases outside gene matches: 2. CDR3 length: 12 amino acids. The CDR3 DNA sequence: TGTGCCAGCAGCCAGGACAGGGGGCAGCAGTTCTTC. It codes for CASSQDRGQQFF. Using reference TRBV7-8 and TRBJ2-1 for the parts outside the CDR3, the full variable domain is GAGVSQSPRYKVAKRGQDVALRCDPISGHVSLFWYQQALGQGPEFLTYFQNEAQLDKSGLPSDRFFAERPEGSVSTLKIQRTQQEDSAVYLCASSQDRGQQFFGPGTRLTVL.

The J gene is TRBJ1-4, the V gene TRBV27, with 9 nucleotides matching TRBD1. CDR3 size: 15 residues. CDR1 and CDR2 from the germline V gene are MNHEY and SMNVEV (reference sequence). The V segment lost 6 bases and the J segment 3 bases; nucleotides outside the gene matches: 5. CDR3 in DNA: TGTGCCAGCAGACAGGGGGCAAGAGCTAATGAAAAACTGTTTTTT. Protein sequence: CASRQGARANEKLFF.

This chain connects TRBV29-1 to TRBJ2-7; D is possibly TRBD1 (6 bases). Looked up from germline, CDR1 is SQVTM and CDR2 is ANQGSEA. The CDR3 has 14 residues. V was cut by 2 bases and J by 3 bases, with 14 bases left in between. The CDR3 is CSVEQQGLVYEQYF. CDR3 sequence (DNA): TGCAGCGTTGAACAGCAGGGGCTGGTCTACGAGCAGTACTTC.

J is TRBJ2-2 and V is TRBV7-2; 10 nucleotides match TRBD2. The CDR3 length is 16 residues. Germline CDR1 reads SGHTA; CDR2 reads FQGNSA. With V trimmed by 5 bases and J by 4 bases, 7 bases remained unmatched. The CDR3 region has the DNA TGTGCCAGCAGCGCGCTAGCGGGGGCCATCACCGGGGAGCTGTTTTTT. Translated, it gives CASSALAGAITGELFF.